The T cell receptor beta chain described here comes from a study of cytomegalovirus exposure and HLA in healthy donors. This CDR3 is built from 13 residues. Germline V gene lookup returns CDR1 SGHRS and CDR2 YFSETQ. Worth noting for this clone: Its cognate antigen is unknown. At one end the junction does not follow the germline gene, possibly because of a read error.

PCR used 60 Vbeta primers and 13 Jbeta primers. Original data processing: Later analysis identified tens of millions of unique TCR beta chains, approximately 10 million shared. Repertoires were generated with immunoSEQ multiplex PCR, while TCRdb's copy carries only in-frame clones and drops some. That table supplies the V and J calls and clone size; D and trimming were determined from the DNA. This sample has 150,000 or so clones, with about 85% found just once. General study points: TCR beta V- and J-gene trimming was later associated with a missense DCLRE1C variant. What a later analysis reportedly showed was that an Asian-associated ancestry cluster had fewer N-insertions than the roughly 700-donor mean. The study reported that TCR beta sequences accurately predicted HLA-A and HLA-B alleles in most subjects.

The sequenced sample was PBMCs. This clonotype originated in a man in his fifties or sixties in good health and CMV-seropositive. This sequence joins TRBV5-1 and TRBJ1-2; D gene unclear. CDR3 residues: CASSPDTDPPYAF. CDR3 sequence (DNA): TGCGCCAGCAGCCCCGACACTGACCCGCCTTACGCCTTC.